This note documents a single T cell receptor (beta chain) sequence. The antigen is undetermined. The data were taken from a study of shared clonotypes between healthy human individuals. Study as a whole: Donors were a couple of women and a few men aged 18 to 49. The study used three CD4 naive, three CD4 memory, two CD8 naive and one CD8 memory plate per donor.

Study results and caveats: The sampled material consisted only of blood, and tissue repertoires are likely to differ.

The germline V and J ends were trimmed by 2 bases and 5 bases, with 9 bases remaining between them. Germline CDR1 reads LNHNV; CDR2 reads YYDKDF (reference sequence). The CDR3 loop spans 13 amino acids. The table came from immunoSEQ multiplex PCR; TCRdb's copy has only in-frame clones and leaves some out. Among under 1 million clones listed, 90% to 97% were seen once. Naive CD8 cells comprised CD45RO-negative, CCR7-positively selected cells, excluding terminally differentiated effector memory CD45RA+ cells. This chain uses TRBV15 with TRBJ1-1; D remains ambiguous. The sequenced sample was naive CD8+ T cells sorted from blood. The TCR originated in a man under 40 in good health. The CDR3 region has the DNA TGTGCCACCAGCAGAAATTTCCCGACTGAAGCTTTCTTT. It is translated as CATSRNFPTEAFF.